Each of the 14 T cell receptor beta chains below was sequenced from the same sample in a study of cytomegalovirus exposure and HLA in healthy donors. The PCR ran on 60 Vbeta and 13 Jbeta primers. Using immunoSEQ multiplex PCR, the repertoire was profiled, and TCRdb retains in-frame clones only, with some absent. The table includes approximately 170,000 clones, around three quarters detected once. Sequencing used PBMCs. These receptors were taken from a woman between 25 and 40 years old in good health and CMV-seropositive.

CDR3 in amino acids: CASSSRSSFNEQYF. CDR3 bases: TGTGCCAGCAGTTCTCGGTCTAGCTTCAACGAGCAGTACTTC. This rearrangement joins TRBV27 to TRBJ2-7; D might be TRBD2 (5 bases). Trimming removed 4 bases from V and 5 bases from J, with 15 bases in between. The V gene's germline CDR1 is MNHEY and CDR2 SMNVEV (reference sequence). The CDR3 covers 14 residues.

This clone was seen only a few times. CDR3 coding DNA: TGCGCCAGCAGCCCCGGGACAGAGCACTATGGCTACACCTTC. Translating it yields CASSPGTEHYGYTF. The rearrangement links TRBV4-3 to TRBJ1-2, with 7 bases lining up with TRBD1. The V and J ends lost 4 bases and 3 bases, in that order; junction bases with no gene match: 5. This CDR3 is built from 14 residues. The germline gives CDR1 LGHNA, CDR2 YSLEER.

The V and J genes are TRBV10-3 and TRBJ2-2, with 14 bases fitting TRBD2. Germline V CDR1 and CDR2: ENHRY, SYGVKD. There are 18 residues in the CDR3. J gave up 4 bases and V 4 bases, and 8 bases lay outside the gene matches. For the CDR3, the DNA is TGTGCCATCAGTGGGGGGACTAGCGGGAGTCTCGGCACCGGGGAGCTGTTTTTT. Amino acid sequence: CAISGGTSGSLGTGELFF.

V is TRBV6-6 and J is TRBJ1-3, with D perhaps matching TRBD1 (5 bases). The V gene's germline CDR1 is MNHNY and CDR2 SVGAGI (reference sequence). The CDR3 totals 14 residues. Trimming removed 7 bases at V and 3 bases at J, with 13 bases between. CDR3 loop: CASNLGGSGNTIYF. The CDR3 DNA is TGTGCCAGCAACCTGGGGGGAAGTGGAAACACCATATATTTT.

The chain links TRBV7-7 to TRBJ2-5; 9 positions agree with TRBD2. Losses at the gene ends were 5 bases for V and 5 bases for J; bases not matched to a gene: 6. Germline V CDR1 and CDR2: SSHAT, FNYEAQ (reference sequence). This CDR3 contains 14 residues. CDR3 in amino acids: CASSTGLAGETQYF. CDR3 sequence (DNA): TGTGCCAGCAGCACGGGACTAGCAGGCGAGACCCAGTACTTC.

The chain uses TRBV6-5 and TRBJ2-7, with no clear D. Trimming cost V 5 bases and J 2 bases, with 13 bases left between them. Germline-derived CDR1 and CDR2 are MNHEY and SVGAGI. There are 14 residues in the CDR3. For the CDR3, the DNA is TGTGCCAGCAGTCTAACGACTCTTACCTACGAGCAGTACTTC. As protein: CASSLTTLTYEQYF.

V usage is TRBV5-3 and J usage is TRBJ2-1; perhaps TRBD2 as D (5 bases). TRBV5-3 is an ORF, with its function uncertain. The CDR3 runs to 16 residues. Deletions cut 4 bases from V and 1 base from J, with 15 bases between. The CDR3 region is CARSQWTRRSYNEQFF. The CDR3 DNA is TGTGCCAGAAGCCAATGGACTCGGAGGTCCTACAATGAGCAGTTCTTC.

The rearrangement uses TRBV10-3 and TRBJ1-2; D remains unclear. Trimming took off 2 bases at V and 2 bases at J, with 6 bases between the two ends. The germline CDR1 and CDR2 sequences are ENHRY and SYGVKD. The CDR3 spans 13 residues. DNA for the CDR3: TGTGCCATCAGTGAGGGGCAGAACTATGGCTACACCTTC. It encodes CAISEGQNYGYTF.

For the CDR3, the DNA is TGTGCCTGGAGTGTACGGAGCACAGATACGCAGTATTTT. Translated: CAWSVRSTDTQYF. The chain couples TRBV30 to TRBJ2-3, with no clear D. This CDR3 has 13 amino acids. Germline CDR1 is GTSNPN and CDR2 is SVGIG (reference sequence). The ends were cut back, 0 bases at V and 0 bases at J, with 4 bases in the middle.

This clone has just a few counts. The rearrangement uses TRBV7-2 and TRBJ1-5, with D possibly TRBD1 on 5 matching bases. V was pared by 5 bases and J by 7 bases, with 12 bases between. CDR1 and CDR2 from the germline V gene are SGHTA and FQGNSA. This CDR3 is built from 13 residues. CDR3 DNA sequence: TGTGCCAGCAGCCCGGGGGGGAGGCAGCCCCAGCATTTT. This encodes CASSPGGRQPQHF.

This chain joins TRBV15 and TRBJ2-3; D uncertain. The CDR3 spans 13 residues. The germline CDR1 and CDR2 sequences are LNHNV and YYDKDF (reference sequence). V lost 1 base and J lost 7, with 9 bases in between. For the CDR3, the DNA is TGTGCCACCAGCAGAGGACTTGATTATACGCAGTATTTT. As protein: CATSRGLDYTQYF.

The chain combines TRBV7-2 with TRBJ2-1, with D tentatively TRBD2 (5 bases). This CDR3 has 13 amino acids. From germline, CDR1 is SGHTA and CDR2 FQGNSA. V lost 4 bases and J lost 6, with 10 bases in between. The CDR3, as DNA: TGTGCCAGCAGCTCCTGGACTTCCAATGAGCAGTTCTTC. It is translated as CASSSWTSNEQFF.

The V gene is TRBV9, the J gene TRBJ2-1, with D possibly matching TRBD2 (7 bases). Germline values: CDR1 SGDLS, CDR2 YYNGEE. Trimming left V 3 bases short and J 4 bases short, with 17 bases between. The CDR3 is 16 residues long. The CDR3: CASSAGGGTTYNEQFF. As DNA, the CDR3 is TGTGCCAGCAGCGCTGGCGGGGGCACCACTTACAATGAGCAGTTCTTC.

The V gene is TRBV7-9, the J gene TRBJ2-2; D may be TRBD2 (6 bases). Germline assignment: CDR1 SEHNR and CDR2 FQNEAQ (reference sequence). With 1 base removed from V and 1 base from J, the gap between germline ends came to 10 bases. The CDR3 has 16 amino acids. The CDR3 loop reads CASSLEGLQNTGELFF. The CDR3 DNA reads TGTGCCAGCAGCTTAGAGGGACTCCAGAACACCGGGGAGCTGTTTTTT.